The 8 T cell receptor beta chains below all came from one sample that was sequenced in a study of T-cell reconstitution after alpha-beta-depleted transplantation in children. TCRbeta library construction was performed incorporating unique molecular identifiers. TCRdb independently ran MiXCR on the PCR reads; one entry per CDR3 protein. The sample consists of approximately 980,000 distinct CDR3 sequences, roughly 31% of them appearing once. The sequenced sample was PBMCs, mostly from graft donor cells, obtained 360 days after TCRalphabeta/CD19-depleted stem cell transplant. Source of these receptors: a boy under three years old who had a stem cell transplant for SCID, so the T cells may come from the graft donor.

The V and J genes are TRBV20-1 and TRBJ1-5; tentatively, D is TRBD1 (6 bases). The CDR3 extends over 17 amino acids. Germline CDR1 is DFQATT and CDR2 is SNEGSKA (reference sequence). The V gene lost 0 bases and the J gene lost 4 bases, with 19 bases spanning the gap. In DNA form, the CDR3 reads TGCAGTGCTAGAGATGCGGGGAAGGACAGTCCTAATCAGCCCCAGCATTTT. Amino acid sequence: CSARDAGKDSPNQPQHF.

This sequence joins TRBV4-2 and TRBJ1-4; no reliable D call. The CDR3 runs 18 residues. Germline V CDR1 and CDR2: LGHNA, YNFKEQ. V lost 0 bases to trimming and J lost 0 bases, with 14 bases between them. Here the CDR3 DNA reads TGTGCCAGCAGCCAAGATCGGGAGGGCCTCGCAACTAATGAAAAACTGTTTTTT. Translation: CASSQDREGLATNEKLFF.

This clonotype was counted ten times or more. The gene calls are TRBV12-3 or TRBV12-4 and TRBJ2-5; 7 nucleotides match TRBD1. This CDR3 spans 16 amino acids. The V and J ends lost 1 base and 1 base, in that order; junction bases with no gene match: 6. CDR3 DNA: TGTGCCAGCAGTTTAGTCGGTCCAGGGGGCCAAGAGACCCAGTACTTC. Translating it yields CASSLVGPGGQETQYF.

In DNA, the CDR3 is TGTGCCAGCAGTGGTACAGATGGCTACACCTTC. This sequence encodes CASSGTDGYTF. The chain has TRBV6-1 and TRBJ1-2, with D unclear. V was clipped by 4 bases and J by 6 bases, with 6 bases between them. Germline CDR1 reads MNHNS; CDR2 reads SASEGT. The length of the CDR3 is 11 residues.

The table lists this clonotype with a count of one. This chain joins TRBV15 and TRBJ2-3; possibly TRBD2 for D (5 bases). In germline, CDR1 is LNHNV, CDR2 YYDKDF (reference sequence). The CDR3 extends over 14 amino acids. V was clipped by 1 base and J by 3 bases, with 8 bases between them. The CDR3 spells CATSRAGKTDTQYF. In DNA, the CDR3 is TGTGCCACCAGCAGAGCGGGGAAGACAGATACGCAGTATTTT.

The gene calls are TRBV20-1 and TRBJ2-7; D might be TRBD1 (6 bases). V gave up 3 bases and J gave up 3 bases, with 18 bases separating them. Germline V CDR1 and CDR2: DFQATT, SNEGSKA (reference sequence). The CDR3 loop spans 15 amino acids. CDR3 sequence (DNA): TGCAGTGCTAGTCAGTCCAGGGGTGGTATCTACGAGCAGTACTTC. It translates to CSASQSRGGIYEQYF.

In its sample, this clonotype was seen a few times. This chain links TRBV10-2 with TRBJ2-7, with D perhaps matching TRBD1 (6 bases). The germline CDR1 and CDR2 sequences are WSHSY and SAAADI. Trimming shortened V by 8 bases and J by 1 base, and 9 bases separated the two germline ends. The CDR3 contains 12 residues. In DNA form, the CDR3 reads TGCGCCAGCGGAGGACAGTCCTACGAGCAGTACTTC. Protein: CASGGQSYEQYF.

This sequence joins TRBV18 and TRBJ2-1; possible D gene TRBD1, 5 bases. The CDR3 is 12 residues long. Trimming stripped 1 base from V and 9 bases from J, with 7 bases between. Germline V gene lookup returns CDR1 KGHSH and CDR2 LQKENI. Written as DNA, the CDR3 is TGTGCCAGCTCACCACTAGGGGCTGAGCAGTTCTTC. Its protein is CASSPLGAEQFF.